Sequencing of this T cell receptor (beta chain) was carried out in a study of beta chain features in type 1 diabetes (dated by TCRdb to 2017 to 2018). General notes on the study: No differences in mean age, gender distribution, total cell number or subset yield were found between patients and healthy donors. A total of 90 million to 140 million sorted cells were examined across all samples, and RNA yield correlated strongly with the number of cells per subset. The study compared the TCRB repertoires of sorted circulating CD4+ T cell subsets in recently diagnosed type 1 diabetes patients with those in matched healthy donors. Whereas all 30 or so donors provided naive and central memory subsets, regulatory and stem cell-like memory subsets were isolated from just 8 patients and roughly 8 healthy donors.

CDR1 LNHDA and CDR2 SQIVND are derived from the germline V gene (reference sequence). Including the terminal cysteine and phenylalanine, the CDR3 comprises 14 residues. Only CDR3 DNA is held: 42 bases, read in frame from base 1. The junction shows trimming of 9 bases on V and 0 bases on J, plus 13 bases between the germline ends. The entire amount of isolated RNA was reverse transcribed using the High Capacity cDNA Reverse Transcription Kit, so the sequenced TCRB transcripts were expressed ones. Naive, central memory and regulatory T cell samples underwent deep immunoSEQ sequencing, averaging about 3.3 million total reads per sample. Sorted cells were lysed in RLT buffer and RNA was extracted with DNase-treated RNeasy Micro or Mini kits, depending on cell number. Each cell subset was processed on its own to prevent cross-contamination, while patient and healthy donor samples were processed together. The immunoSEQ multiplex PCR was used to amplify TCRB sequences from cDNA, yielding 87-bp fragments that span the CDR3 region. The amplicons were sequenced using the Illumina HiSeq platform. Regarding the original processing steps: PCR bias was computationally corrected using synthetic template baselines, reads within Hamming distance 2 were collapsed, and singletons that could not be merged were discarded. Reads were aligned against IMGT to assign V, D and J genes, CDR3 length and insertions or deletions at six rearrangement sites. Clonotype counts were normalized to sorted cell number within each subset before computing true diversity and Gini coefficients with the tcR R package. The overlap coefficient, calculated on TCRB nucleotide sequences, was used to quantify repertoire sharing. TCRdb took this table from immuneACCESS and kept in-frame rearrangements with V and J called. Such tables lack part of the clones; where checked against another copy, unresolved V genes explain under half of the gap, and the rest is unexplained. The V and J calls and clone size are taken from that table; D and trimming were inferred from the DNA. This sample comprises more than 300,000 clones, about 10% of them detected only once. The top ten constitute approximately 0.6% of the sample.

This clone occurred once. Its antigen target is currently unknown. No per-base quality is available; no much larger clone lies one base away. From each donor, a single peripheral blood sample of about 100 mL on average was drawn into heparinised tubes. A BD FACSAria II was used to sort naive, central memory, regulatory and stem cell-like memory CD4+ T cells with a panel that included CD45RO, CCR7, CD25, CD127, CD95 and CD27. Purity was above 95% for every sorted population. PBMCs were isolated immediately by Lymphoprep density gradient centrifugation and stained directly without culture. Samples were stained and sorted in pairs, with one healthy donor and one patient per experiment, so that batch effects were minimized. General study outcomes and caveats: At VDJ recombination sites, patients with type 1 diabetes made fewer insertions and deleted more nucleotides, a pattern implying thymic rearrangement abnormalities. Because cDNA was sequenced instead of genomic DNA, highly expressing activated cells could be over-represented, though the groups showed no difference in activation or CD3 levels. PCR might favor shorter templates, but patient and control samples were amplified and corrected together, so any skew would affect both groups equally. The naive, central memory and regulatory TCRB repertoires appeared to resemble one another more closely among patients than among healthy donors. In all four CD4+ subsets, TCRB CDR3 length was moderately but significantly shorter in type 1 diabetes patients. Because the HLA sub-analyses included only small numbers of individuals, any influence of HLA type on TCRB rearrangement was left unresolved.

This sequence originates from a man aged 25-45 years with type 1 diabetes. The rearrangement joined TRBV19 to TRBJ2-3, with no reliable assignment of the D segment. Sample: central memory CD4+ T cells from blood. The CDR3 reads as follows: CASQGSVSTDTQYF. At the DNA level, the sequence is TGTGCCAGCCAAGGCAGCGTCAGCACAGATACGCAGTATTTT. Reference TRBV19 and TRBJ2-3 proteins supply the regions before and after the CDR3; the full variable domain is: DGGITQSPKYLFRKEGQNVTLSCEQNLNHDAMYWYRQDPGQGLRLIYYSQIVNDFQKGDIAEGYSVSREKKESFPLTVTSAQKNPTAFYLCASQGSVSTDTQYFGPGTRLTVL.